These T cell receptor beta chains were read from a single sample in a study of response to subunit inactivated influenza vaccine. One entry per CDR3 protein results from TCRdb running MiXCR on the RT-PCR reads. Here the sample spans about 780,000 distinct CDR3 sequences, around a sixth being singletons. Sequencing was performed on PBMCs from blood, taken roughly 5 days after vaccination. The origin of the receptors is a man in his fifties or sixties who received an inactivated influenza vaccine. The CDR3 runs from the conserved cysteine through the conserved F or W. Each record gives: V gene, clone size, J gene, D gene, CDR3 DNA, CDR3 protein. D genes are given only for firm matches. The size field is filled for only some rows; it gives once, few, many or a size class.

v_call: TRBV6-5; clone_size: few; j_call: TRBJ2-7; d_call: NA; cdr3_nt: TGTGCCAGCAGTTACTCGAGTCTAGCTACTCGGCACTACGAGCAGTACTTC; cdr3_aa: CASSYSSLATRHYEQYF
v_call: TRBV6-5; clone_size: few; j_call: TRBJ2-3; d_call: NA; cdr3_nt: TGTGCCAGCAGTTTCCGCAGGGGAAGCACAGATACGCAGTATTTT; cdr3_aa: CASSFRRGSTDTQYF
v_call: TRBV20-1; clone_size: NA; j_call: TRBJ2-3; d_call: NA; cdr3_nt: TGCAGTGCTAGTAACATCCGGGGATTTTTAGATACGCAGTATTTT; cdr3_aa: CSASNIRGFLDTQYF
v_call: TRBV12-3/TRBV12-4; clone_size: NA; j_call: TRBJ1-2; d_call: NA; cdr3_nt: TGTGCCAGCAGTTTATCGGTTGGCTACACCTTC; cdr3_aa: CASSLSVGYTF
v_call: TRBV5-1; clone_size: few; j_call: TRBJ2-3; d_call: NA; cdr3_nt: TGCGCCAGCAGCTTGGAGGCAGGGGTGGATACGCAGTATTTT; cdr3_aa: CASSLEAGVDTQYF
v_call: TRBV29-1; clone_size: few; j_call: TRBJ2-4; d_call: NA; cdr3_nt: TGCAGCGTTGAAGGGATTCAAGCCAAAAACATTCAGTACTTC; cdr3_aa: CSVEGIQAKNIQYF
v_call: TRBV12-3/TRBV12-4; clone_size: many; j_call: TRBJ2-4; d_call: TRBD2; cdr3_nt: TGTGCCAGCAGCGCCTTCGGACTAGTCTCAGACATTCAGTACTTC; cdr3_aa: CASSAFGLVSDIQYF
v_call: TRBV9; clone_size: few; j_call: TRBJ2-7; d_call: NA; cdr3_nt: TGTGCCAGCAGCGGAGGGGGTTCGGGCGAGCAGTACTTC; cdr3_aa: CASSGGGSGEQYF
v_call: TRBV7-2; clone_size: many; j_call: TRBJ2-5; d_call: TRBD1; cdr3_nt: TGTGCCAGCAGCTTAAGAATAGGGACAGCCGGAGAGACCCAGTACTTC; cdr3_aa: CASSLRIGTAGETQYF
v_call: TRBV2; clone_size: few; j_call: TRBJ2-1; d_call: TRBD2; cdr3_nt: TGTGCCAGCAGTACCCCTAGCGGGAGTTTGATCTTC; cdr3_aa: CASSTPSGSLIF
v_call: TRBV10-3; clone_size: few; j_call: TRBJ1-1; d_call: TRBD1; cdr3_nt: TGTGCCGCCGGGACAGCGATTACTGAAGCTTTCTTT; cdr3_aa: CAAGTAITEAFF
v_call: TRBV6-5; clone_size: NA; j_call: TRBJ1-2; d_call: NA; cdr3_nt: TGTGCCACACGCAGAGGCTATGGCTACACCTTC; cdr3_aa: CATRRGYGYTF
v_call: TRBV6-6; clone_size: NA; j_call: TRBJ1-1; d_call: NA; cdr3_nt: TGTGCCAGCAGTTACGTGTCGAACACTGAAGCTTTCTTT; cdr3_aa: CASSYVSNTEAFF
v_call: TRBV7-2; clone_size: NA; j_call: TRBJ2-3; d_call: TRBD2; cdr3_nt: TGTGCCAGCAGCATAGCGGGGGGGCCGATGGCAGATACGCAGTATTTT; cdr3_aa: CASSIAGGPMADTQYF
v_call: TRBV9; clone_size: NA; j_call: TRBJ2-1; d_call: NA; cdr3_nt: TGTGCCAGCAGCGTAGGACGGGGGAACTACAATGAGCAGTTCTTC; cdr3_aa: CASSVGRGNYNEQFF
v_call: TRBV20-1; clone_size: NA; j_call: TRBJ2-7; d_call: TRBD1; cdr3_nt: TGCAGTGCCCGACGACCAGACAGGGGCGTCTACGCGCAGTACTTC; cdr3_aa: CSARRPDRGVYAQYF
v_call: TRBV27; clone_size: NA; j_call: TRBJ2-1; d_call: NA; cdr3_nt: TGTGCCAGCAGTGGGTGGCATGAGCAGTTCTTC; cdr3_aa: CASSGWHEQFF
v_call: TRBV27; clone_size: NA; j_call: TRBJ2-5; d_call: NA; cdr3_nt: TGTGCCAGCAAAAACTTAGAGGTAGTAGAGACCCAGTACTTC; cdr3_aa: CASKNLEVVETQYF
v_call: TRBV30; clone_size: many; j_call: TRBJ1-5; d_call: NA; cdr3_nt: TGTGCCTGGAGTGCCCCCCGTGGGCCCCAGCATTTT; cdr3_aa: CAWSAPRGPQHF
v_call: TRBV2; clone_size: NA; j_call: TRBJ1-4; d_call: NA; cdr3_nt: TGTGCCAGCAGTGAATTCGTTAATGAAAAACTGTTTTTT; cdr3_aa: CASSEFVNEKLFF
v_call: TRBV5-1; clone_size: NA; j_call: TRBJ2-3; d_call: NA; cdr3_nt: TGCGCCAGCAGCTTGGAGCGGGCGTGGGATACGCAGTATTTT; cdr3_aa: CASSLERAWDTQYF
v_call: TRBV16; clone_size: NA; j_call: TRBJ1-5; d_call: NA; cdr3_nt: TGTGCCAGCAGCCCCTATACTAATCAGCCCCAGCATTTT; cdr3_aa: CASSPYTNQPQHF
v_call: TRBV12-3/TRBV12-4; clone_size: NA; j_call: TRBJ1-1; d_call: NA; cdr3_nt: TGTGCCAGCAGGGCGACCTACGGGGTTACTGAAGCTTTCTTT; cdr3_aa: CASRATYGVTEAFF
v_call: TRBV20-1; clone_size: few; j_call: TRBJ2-7; d_call: TRBD2; cdr3_nt: TGCAGTGCCACCAGGACTAGCGGGAGTGTAGAGCAGTACTTC; cdr3_aa: CSATRTSGSVEQYF
v_call: TRBV6-2/TRBV6-3; clone_size: NA; j_call: TRBJ1-2; d_call: NA; cdr3_nt: TGTGCCAGCAGTTTGGGTAGAATAAACGGCTACACCTTC; cdr3_aa: CASSLGRINGYTF
v_call: TRBV28; clone_size: NA; j_call: TRBJ2-7; d_call: TRBD1; cdr3_nt: TGTGCCAGCAGTTCCCCCCGGACAGGGGCCTCCTACGAGCAGTACTTC; cdr3_aa: CASSSPRTGASYEQYF
v_call: TRBV29-1; clone_size: many; j_call: TRBJ2-7; d_call: NA; cdr3_nt: TGCAGCGTTGAGGGGTACTCTCGCGGGCAGTACTTC; cdr3_aa: CSVEGYSRGQYF
v_call: TRBV2; clone_size: NA; j_call: TRBJ2-2; d_call: NA; cdr3_nt: TGTGCCAGCAGTGAGTTCCAGGGAGGCACCGGGGAGCTGTTTTTT; cdr3_aa: CASSEFQGGTGELFF
v_call: TRBV7-9; clone_size: NA; j_call: TRBJ2-1; d_call: TRBD2; cdr3_nt: TGTGCCAGCAGCCCCCATCTGCGGGAGGGCCCTAATGAGCAGTTCTTC; cdr3_aa: CASSPHLREGPNEQFF
v_call: TRBV7-8; clone_size: many; j_call: TRBJ2-5; d_call: NA; cdr3_nt: TGTGCCAGCAGCCCACGCCTCGCGGGGGCGTCAGAGACCCAGTACTTC; cdr3_aa: CASSPRLAGASETQYF
v_call: TRBV5-1; clone_size: many; j_call: TRBJ2-3; d_call: NA; cdr3_nt: TGCGCCAGCAGCTTTAGGGCGGCCCGCACAAATACGCAGTATTTT; cdr3_aa: CASSFRAARTNTQYF
v_call: TRBV20-1; clone_size: few; j_call: TRBJ1-2; d_call: TRBD1; cdr3_nt: TGCAGTGCTAGAGTGGGACAGGACTACTATGGCTACACCTTC; cdr3_aa: CSARVGQDYYGYTF
v_call: TRBV3-1; clone_size: few; j_call: TRBJ1-6; d_call: NA; cdr3_nt: TGTGCCAGCACCTCGGGGGGGGCGCGTTTGGATTCACCCCTCCACTTT; cdr3_aa: CASTSGGARLDSPLHF
v_call: TRBV3-1; clone_size: NA; j_call: TRBJ2-1; d_call: TRBD2; cdr3_nt: TGTGCCAGCGCTAGCGGGAGCTATGAGCAGTTCTTC; cdr3_aa: CASASGSYEQFF
v_call: TRBV10-3; clone_size: few; j_call: TRBJ2-5; d_call: NA; cdr3_nt: TGTGCCATCTCCGGGGGTCAAGAGACCCAGTACTTC; cdr3_aa: CAISGGQETQYF
v_call: TRBV10-3; clone_size: once; j_call: TRBJ2-1; d_call: NA; cdr3_nt: TGTGCCATCACGGAGTCGGGGAATGAGCAGTTCTTC; cdr3_aa: CAITESGNEQFF
v_call: TRBV7-8; clone_size: NA; j_call: TRBJ2-4; d_call: NA; cdr3_nt: TGTGCCAGCAGCTTAGAGGGCATCAGAAAAAACATTCAGTACTTC; cdr3_aa: CASSLEGIRKNIQYF
v_call: TRBV20-1; clone_size: few; j_call: TRBJ2-7; d_call: NA; cdr3_nt: TGCAGTGCCCCCGCGGGGTACGAGCAGTACTTC; cdr3_aa: CSAPAGYEQYF
v_call: TRBV10-3; clone_size: few; j_call: TRBJ2-7; d_call: TRBD1; cdr3_nt: TGTGCCATCAGTCCCGGGACAGGGATCGGATCCTACGAGCAGTACTTC; cdr3_aa: CAISPGTGIGSYEQYF
v_call: TRBV7-2; clone_size: many; j_call: TRBJ2-7; d_call: NA; cdr3_nt: TGTGCCAGCAGCTTAGACCCGGGAGTAGTCTACGAGCAGTACTTC; cdr3_aa: CASSLDPGVVYEQYF
v_call: TRBV7-2; clone_size: NA; j_call: TRBJ2-3; d_call: TRBD1; cdr3_nt: TGTGCCAGCAGCAAAATAACAGGGGGCAGGACAGATACGCAGTATTTT; cdr3_aa: CASSKITGGRTDTQYF
v_call: TRBV7-2; clone_size: few; j_call: TRBJ1-4; d_call: NA; cdr3_nt: TGTGCCAGCAGCCCGGGACTACATAATGAAAAACTGTTTTTT; cdr3_aa: CASSPGLHNEKLFF
v_call: TRBV11-1; clone_size: few; j_call: TRBJ2-7; d_call: NA; cdr3_nt: TGTGCCAGCAGCACTGGTGGGCAGCGGAGAAGATCCTACGAGCAGTACTTC; cdr3_aa: CASSTGGQRRRSYEQYF
v_call: TRBV6-2/TRBV6-3; clone_size: NA; j_call: TRBJ2-1; d_call: NA; cdr3_nt: TGTGCCAGCAGTTACTTGCGCGGTAGCTCCTACAATGAGCAGTTCTTC; cdr3_aa: CASSYLRGSSYNEQFF
v_call: TRBV10-3; clone_size: NA; j_call: TRBJ2-7; d_call: NA; cdr3_nt: TGTGCCATCAGTGAGGGAATTTACGAGCAGTACTTC; cdr3_aa: CAISEGIYEQYF
v_call: TRBV10-2; clone_size: many; j_call: TRBJ1-4; d_call: TRBD1; cdr3_nt: TGCGCCAGCAGTGAGTCGGACAGGGAACTGTTTTTT; cdr3_aa: CASSESDRELFF
v_call: TRBV20-1; clone_size: few; j_call: TRBJ2-7; d_call: TRBD1; cdr3_nt: TGCAGTGCTAGAGGTGTAACAGGGGTTGGGGAGCAGTACTTC; cdr3_aa: CSARGVTGVGEQYF
v_call: TRBV20-1; clone_size: NA; j_call: TRBJ2-5; d_call: NA; cdr3_nt: TGCAGTGCTAGGGACTACTACCAAGAGACCCAGTACTTC; cdr3_aa: CSARDYYQETQYF
v_call: TRBV5-6; clone_size: many; j_call: TRBJ1-1; d_call: TRBD1; cdr3_nt: TGTGCCAGCAGATACCGGGACAGGGGTTATGAAGCTTTCTTT; cdr3_aa: CASRYRDRGYEAFF
v_call: TRBV20-1; clone_size: NA; j_call: TRBJ2-1; d_call: TRBD2; cdr3_nt: TGCAGTGTTGCGACTAGCGGGGGGTACAATGAGCAGTTCTTC; cdr3_aa: CSVATSGGYNEQFF
v_call: TRBV25-1; clone_size: few; j_call: TRBJ2-3; d_call: NA; cdr3_nt: TGTGCCAGCAGTGAATATAGACAGGAAAGCACAGATACGCAGTATTTT; cdr3_aa: CASSEYRQESTDTQYF
v_call: TRBV7-8; clone_size: NA; j_call: TRBJ2-2; d_call: NA; cdr3_nt: TGTGCCAGCAGCTTAGCTTCGACACGGGACACCGGGGAGCTGTTTTTT; cdr3_aa: CASSLASTRDTGELFF
v_call: TRBV7-9; clone_size: few; j_call: TRBJ2-7; d_call: NA; cdr3_nt: TGTGCCAGCAGCTTAGGACCCCCGGGGGGCGCTACCTACGAGCAGTACTTC; cdr3_aa: CASSLGPPGGATYEQYF
v_call: TRBV12-3/TRBV12-4; clone_size: NA; j_call: TRBJ2-7; d_call: NA; cdr3_nt: TGTGCCAGCAGTTCGGGCGCTCTCTACGAGCAGTACTTC; cdr3_aa: CASSSGALYEQYF
v_call: TRBV11-2; clone_size: few; j_call: TRBJ2-1; d_call: NA; cdr3_nt: TGTGCCAGCCGCCCGGGGGATACCTACAATGAGCAGTTCTTC; cdr3_aa: CASRPGDTYNEQFF